The entry below gives a single T cell receptor (beta chain) sequence along with its context. Its matching antigen is unknown. CDR1 and CDR2 from the germline V gene are SGHRS and YFSETQ. V dropped 2 bases and J dropped 0; count of bases not matched to a gene: 7. CDR3 length: 18 residues. These data belong to a study of shared clonotypes between healthy human individuals. It was about 210 ng DNA, 31,000 or so T cell genomes, that sorted-subset replicate PCRs used. Using immunoSEQ multiplex PCR, the repertoire was profiled, and TCRdb retains in-frame clones only, with some absent. The table shows about 1.1 million clones, with roughly 74% occurring only once. Study-level findings and limits: Estimated richness was generally greater in naive than memory subsets.

J is TRBJ2-6 and V is TRBV5-1, with 8 bases lining up with TRBD1. Sequencing was carried out using memory CD4+ T cells from PBMCs. Subset indicated: CD45RA-negative fraction. The source is a man aged 18-30 years in good health. Some clones in this sample may be carry-over from other donors' samples. In DNA, the CDR3 is TGCGCCAGCAGCTTAACGGGACAGGTCAACTCTGGGGCCAACGTCCTGACTTTC. Translating it yields CASSLTGQVNSGANVLTF.